Listed below are T cell receptor beta chains from one sample, sequenced in a study of blood T cell repertoires in COVID-19. Some clones are missing from TCRdb's copy, which holds only in-frame ones; the method was immunoSEQ multiplex PCR. The profile shows about 260,000 clones, around 87% of them singletons. The sequencing sample was made of peripheral blood. The receptors were sampled from a woman in her forties or fifties with acute or convalescent COVID-19. CDR3s include the opening cysteine and the closing phenylalanine or tryptophan. The order of the fields is J gene, V gene, D gene, clone size, CDR3 protein, CDR3 DNA. D genes are given only for firm matches. Clone size, where shown, is once, few, many, or a class for clones that have expanded.

TRBJ2-3	TRBV18	NA	NA	CASSPGVVTDTQYF	TGTGCCAGCTCACCAGGAGTGGTGACAGATACGCAGTATTTT
TRBJ2-1	TRBV28	NA	NA	CASSAGRSGEQFF	TGTGCCAGCAGTGCAGGGAGGTCAGGGGAGCAGTTCTTC
TRBJ1-1	TRBV19	NA	NA	CASVDGGARTEAFF	TGTGCCAGTGTCGATGGGGGGGCCCGTACTGAAGCTTTCTTT
TRBJ1-2	TRBV7-3	TRBD1	NA	CASSPRQGDRGYTF	TGTGCCAGCAGCCCACGACAGGGGGATCGGGGCTACACCTTC
TRBJ1-4	TRBV7-9	NA	NA	CASSPGDIREKLFF	TGTGCCAGCAGCCCCGGGGATATTCGCGAAAAACTGTTTTTT
TRBJ1-1	TRBV2	NA	NA	CASSERGNWEAFF	TGTGCCAGCAGTGAGAGGGGGAATTGGGAAGCTTTCTTT
TRBJ2-2	TRBV28	TRBD1	few	CASSLLRGTGLVGELFF	TGTGCCAGCAGCCTCCTTCGCGGGACAGGGCTTGTCGGGGAGCTGTTTTTT
TRBJ1-5	TRBV28	TRBD1	NA	CASSPNWGGQGQPQHF	TGTGCCAGCAGTCCCAACTGGGGGGGACAGGGGCAGCCCCAGCATTTT
TRBJ2-7	TRBV5-1	NA	many	CASSLAQQGDEQYF	TGCGCCAGCAGCTTGGCCCAGCAGGGCGACGAGCAGTACTTC
TRBJ2-5	TRBV7-3	NA	once	CASSLWGPGETQYF	TGTGCCAGCAGCTTGTGGGGGCCAGGAGAGACCCAGTACTTC
TRBJ2-5	TRBV6-2/TRBV6-3	NA	NA	CASSTRTRGKETQYF	TGTGCCAGCAGTACCCGGACCCGGGGGAAAGAGACCCAGTACTTC
TRBJ2-7	TRBV4-2	TRBD2	NA	CASSLGGTSIYEQYF	TGTGCCAGCAGCCTTGGCGGGACTAGCATCTACGAGCAGTACTTC
TRBJ1-2	TRBV2	NA	NA	CASSEGAANYGYTF	TGTGCCAGCAGCGAAGGTGCAGCTAACTATGGCTACACCTTC
TRBJ2-4	TRBV15	TRBD1	NA	CATTVGQGPENIQYF	TGTGCCACCACGGTTGGACAGGGCCCCGAAAACATTCAGTACTTC
TRBJ1-4	TRBV7-8	NA	NA	CASSAGTNNEKLFF	TGTGCCAGCAGCGCGGGGACTAATAATGAAAAACTGTTTTTT
TRBJ2-5	TRBV24-1	NA	once	CATSEHDRQETQYF	TGTGCCACCAGTGAACACGACAGGCAAGAGACCCAGTACTTC
TRBJ1-5	TRBV19	TRBD1	NA	CASIKSGTDNQPQHF	TGTGCCAGTATAAAGTCAGGGACAGACAATCAGCCCCAGCATTTT
TRBJ2-2	TRBV18	TRBD2	NA	CASSPQREQFQAGELFF	TGTGCCAGCTCACCACAGCGGGAGCAATTTCAAGCCGGGGAGCTGTTTTTT
TRBJ1-1	TRBV19	TRBD1	NA	CASSWDRRVKNTEAFF	TGTGCCAGTAGTTGGGACAGAAGAGTAAAGAACACTGAAGCTTTCTTT
TRBJ1-1	TRBV29-1	TRBD1	NA	CSGGQQLNTEAFF	TGCAGCGGGGGACAGCAGTTGAACACTGAAGCTTTCTTT
TRBJ2-7	TRBV11-2	TRBD1	NA	CASSWDRGYEQYF	TGTGCCAGCAGCTGGGACAGGGGCTACGAGCAGTACTTC
TRBJ2-4	TRBV28	NA	NA	CASSLGAASAKNIQYF	TGTGCCAGCAGTTTAGGGGCAGCCTCAGCCAAAAACATTCAGTACTTC
TRBJ2-1	TRBV15	TRBD1	NA	CATSSPTGVYEQFF	TGTGCCACCAGCAGCCCCACAGGGGTTTATGAGCAGTTCTTC
TRBJ1-4	TRBV6-5	TRBD1	NA	CASRRNNRGDLFF	TGTGCCAGCAGGCGCAATAACAGGGGAGACCTGTTTTTT
TRBJ2-1	TRBV7-9	TRBD2	NA	CASSFRGLARVIRYNEQFF	TGTGCCAGCAGTTTTAGGGGACTAGCGCGCGTAATCCGATACAATGAGCAGTTCTTC
TRBJ1-1	TRBV9	TRBD1	NA	CASSIGQGTEAFF	TGTGCCAGCAGCATTGGACAGGGGACTGAAGCTTTCTTT
TRBJ2-3	TRBV29-1	TRBD2	NA	CRGGGTSGGTDTQYF	TGCCGCGGGGGGGGGACTAGCGGAGGCACAGATACGCAGTATTTT
TRBJ1-5	TRBV4-2	NA	NA	CASSQVMISSGPQHF	TGTGCCAGCAGCCAAGTAATGATCAGCTCAGGGCCCCAGCATTTT